This TCR beta chain was recovered during a study of blood T cell repertoires in COVID-19. Across the study: Sample material is recorded as cDNA or gDNA derived from T cells, B-cell-depleted T cells, or PBMCs.

Per the original methods: Reference gene primer amplification gave estimated nucleated cell counts. Clones were read by immunoSEQ multiplex PCR, and TCRdb kept only the in-frame ones, dropping some. V, J and clone size are those of that table, while D and trimming were read from the DNA. The table has under 95,000 clones, around 87% seen once. The CDR3 contains 15 residues. Germline-derived CDR1 and CDR2 are GTSNPN and SVGIG (reference sequence). V was pared by 0 bases and J by 0 bases, with 10 bases between. The chain employs TRBV30 and TRBJ2-3, with D maybe TRBD2 (5 bases). Sequencing input: peripheral blood. This clonotype originated in a woman older than 75 with acute or convalescent COVID-19. The CDR3 DNA reads as TGTGCCTGGAGTGTTTTGAGCGGAAGCACAGATACGCAGTATTTT. Amino acid sequence: CAWSVLSGSTDTQYF.